A single sample is the source of the 30 T cell receptor beta chains below, sequenced in a study of OX40 agonist ivuxolimab in advanced cancers. Repertoires were generated with immunoSEQ multiplex PCR, while TCRdb's copy carries only in-frame clones and drops some. The sample has 9,100 or so clones, roughly 74% seen once; the top ten hold roughly 50%. This specimen was CD4+ or CD8+ T cells sorted from blood, taken in a trial of the OX40 agonist ivuxolimab. The receptor source for this set is an adult with an advanced solid tumor such as melanoma, head and neck, liver or kidney cancer.

The CDR3 loop is CASSQFSGGPDSPLHF. The CDR3 DNA is TGCGCCAGCAGTCAATTTTCAGGGGGCCCCGATTCACCCCTCCACTTT. J is TRBJ1-6 and V is TRBV23-1; 8 bases are shared with TRBD1. Being an ORF, TRBV23-1 has a function that is uncertain. The CDR3 loop spans 16 amino acids. V shed 1 base and J 8 bases; nucleotides not matched to a gene: 7.

This chain connects TRBV27 to TRBJ1-1; 8 nucleotides align to TRBD1. The germline V gene has CDR1 MNHEY and CDR2 SMNVEV (reference sequence). This CDR3 contains 14 residues. With V trimmed by 1 base and J by 5 bases, 3 bases remained unmatched. The CDR3 is CASSLYRGGTEAFF. The CDR3 coding sequence is TGTGCCAGCAGTTTATACAGGGGGGGTACTGAAGCTTTCTTT.

This rearrangement joins TRBV7-3 to TRBJ2-7; the D is unclear. The CDR3 runs 12 residues. CDR1 and CDR2 from the germline V gene are SGHTA and FQGTGA. Trimming shortened V by 4 bases and J by 3 bases, and 7 bases separated the two germline ends. The CDR3, as DNA: TGTGCCAGCAGCTCAGTAGACTACGAGCAGTACTTC. Translating gives CASSSVDYEQYF.

CDR3 protein: CASSLDGGRYEQYF. The CDR3, as DNA: TGTGCCAGCAGCTTGGACGGGGGAAGGTACGAGCAGTACTTC. The V gene is TRBV5-4, the J gene TRBJ2-7; D perhaps matches TRBD2 (6 bases). Germline values: CDR1 SGHNT, CDR2 YYREEE (reference sequence). This CDR3 region has 14 residues. Trimming stripped 0 bases from V and 4 bases from J, with 11 bases between.

The rearrangement links TRBV11-2 to TRBJ2-7, with 12 positions matching TRBD2. Germline CDR1 SGHAT, CDR2 FQNNGV. The V gene end was trimmed by 4 bases and the J gene end by 2 bases; junction bases not matched to a gene: 3. The CDR3 loop spans 15 amino acids. In nucleotides, the CDR3 is TGTGCCAGCAGCTATCTAGCGGGGGGGCCCTACGAGCAGTACTTC. This gives the protein CASSYLAGGPYEQYF.

The chain employs TRBV12-5 and TRBJ2-5; TRBD1 aligns across 7 bases. The V gene end was trimmed by 5 bases and the J gene end by 4 bases; junction bases not matched to a gene: 4. Per germline, CDR1 LGHNT and CDR2 FRNRAP. CDR3 size: 13 residues. The CDR3 spells CASGPRDRETQYF. The CDR3 DNA sequence: TGTGCTAGTGGTCCTCGGGACAGAGAGACCCAGTACTTC. Based on the CDR3 plus reference TRBV12-5 and TRBJ2-5, the full variable domain is DARVTQTPRHKVTEMGQEVTMRCQPILGHNTVFWYRQTMMQGLELLAYFRNRAPLDDSGMPKDRFSAEMPDATLATLKIQPSEPRDSAVYFCASGPRDRETQYFGPGTRLLVL.

This clone was found a few times. This rearrangement joins TRBV6-4 to TRBJ2-5, with 8 bases that match TRBD2. Germline V gene data show CDR1 as MRHNA and CDR2 as SNTAGT. The CDR3 totals 15 residues. V lost 3 bases and J lost 0; bases outside the gene matches: 3. CDR3 loop: CASSEFSGDQETQYF. The CDR3 region has the DNA TGTGCCAGCAGTGAATTTAGCGGGGACCAAGAGACCCAGTACTTC.

The rearrangement joins TRBV6-1 to TRBJ2-5, with a weak D call TRBD2 (6 bases). The V gene's germline CDR1 is MNHNS and CDR2 SASEGT. The CDR3 runs to 15 residues. The V and J ends lost 7 bases and 5 bases respectively, with 20 bases between them. This CDR3 is CASTRWAGLGETQYF. The CDR3 nucleotides read TGTGCCAGCACCCGCTGGGCGGGGCTGGGGGAGACCCAGTACTTC.

This chain uses TRBV13 with TRBJ2-7; D is unclear. The ends were cut back, 0 bases at V and 0 bases at J, with 9 bases in the middle. Germline-derived CDR1 and CDR2 are PRHDT and FYEKMQ (reference sequence). This CDR3 is built from 15 residues. The CDR3 DNA sequence: TGTGCCAGCAGCTTAGGGATGACCGACTCCTACGAGCAGTACTTC. It encodes CASSLGMTDSYEQYF. The whole variable domain, remainder taken from reference TRBV13 and TRBJ2-7, is AAGVIQSPRHLIKEKRETATLKCYPIPRHDTVYWYQQGPGQDPQFLISFYEKMQSDKGSIPDRFSAQQFSDYHSELNMSSLELGDSALYFCASSLGMTDSYEQYFGPGTRLTVT.

The V gene is TRBV6-5, the J gene TRBJ2-1; TRBD2 might be the D (5 bases). The germline CDR1 and CDR2 sequences are MNHEY and SVGAGI. V was cut by 8 bases and J by 2 bases, with 13 bases left in between. CDR3 length: 14 amino acids. The CDR3 is CASACFGAYNEQFF. The CDR3 DNA follows: TGTGCCAGCGCTTGCTTCGGGGCCTACAATGAGCAGTTCTTC.

The rearrangement joins TRBV6-6 to TRBJ1-6, with 7 bases aligning to TRBD1. The CDR3 spans 14 residues. Per germline, CDR1 MNHNY and CDR2 SVGAGI (reference sequence). V shed 2 bases, J shed 7 bases, and the junction held 2 bases outside the gene matches. The CDR3: CASSYLRGNSPLHF. The CDR3 DNA follows: TGTGCCAGCAGTTACCTCAGGGGGAATTCACCCCTCCACTTT.

The chain employs TRBV7-9 and TRBJ1-1; tentative D call: TRBD1 (6 bases). The V gene lost 5 bases and the J gene lost 5 bases, with 9 bases spanning the gap. The CDR3 is 12 residues long. Germline assignment: CDR1 SEHNR and CDR2 FQNEAQ (reference sequence). The CDR3 loop is CASSPGVTEAFF. Here the CDR3 DNA reads TGTGCCAGCAGCCCAGGGGTGACTGAAGCTTTCTTT.

V is TRBV18 and J is TRBJ2-7, with D tentatively TRBD1 or TRBD2 (5 bases each). Germline CDR1 KGHSH, CDR2 LQKENI. The germline V and J ends were trimmed by 3 bases and 5 bases, with 17 bases remaining between them. CDR3 length: 15 residues. CDR3 region: CASSPAGRRGDEQYF. The CDR3 DNA sequence: TGTGCCAGCTCACCGGCAGGGAGAAGAGGGGACGAGCAGTACTTC. Supplemented by reference TRBV18 and TRBJ2-7, the full variable domain reads NAGVMQNPRHLVRRRGQEARLRCSPMKGHSHVYWYRQLPEEGLKFMVYLQKENIIDESGMPKERFSAEFPKEGPSILRIQQVVRGDSAAYFCASSPAGRRGDEQYFGPGTRLTVT.

Written as DNA, the CDR3 is TGTGCCAGCAGTGACTCGGACTCCCAGGAGCAGTTCTTC. It yields the protein CASSDSDSQEQFF. The V call is TRBV6-4, the J call TRBJ2-1, with D perhaps TRBD2 (5 bases). V gave up 0 bases and J gave up 10 bases, with 10 bases separating them. The CDR3 runs to 13 residues. CDR1 is MRHNA, CDR2 SNTAGT, per germline.

The chain is built from TRBV14 and TRBJ2-7; D is possibly TRBD2 (6 bases). V lost 4 bases to trimming and J lost 0 bases, with 13 bases between them. Germline loops: CDR1 SGHDN, CDR2 FVKESK. This CDR3 comprises 15 residues. CDR3 in amino acids: CASSLFGGNSYEQYF. The CDR3 bases are TGTGCCAGCAGCCTATTCGGGGGAAACTCCTACGAGCAGTACTTC.

The chain uses TRBV5-1 and TRBJ1-5, with 8 nucleotides matching TRBD1. V gave up 4 bases and J gave up 6 bases; unmatched junction bases: 9. This CDR3 contains 15 residues. CDR1 is SGHRS and CDR2 is YFSETQ in the germline V gene. The CDR3 DNA follows: TGCGCCAGCAGCCCCCTGGCAGGGGGCTGTCAGCCCCAGCATTTT. Amino acids: CASSPLAGGCQPQHF.

This clone was seen ten or more times. CDR3 bases: TGTGCCAGCAGCCCACCCGGGACAAAAACTGAAGCTTTCTTT. Its translation is CASSPPGTKTEAFF. The V and J genes are TRBV4-2 and TRBJ1-1, with D possibly TRBD1 on 6 matching bases. Trimming stripped 4 bases from V and 5 bases from J, with 14 bases between. The CDR3 has 14 amino acids. Germline CDR1 LGHNA, CDR2 YNFKEQ.

This sequence joins TRBV10-3 and TRBJ2-2; maybe TRBD1 (6 bases). CDR3 length: 16 residues. Germline V gene data show CDR1 as ENHRY and CDR2 as SYGVKD. V was clipped by 2 bases and J by 2 bases, with 12 bases between them. CDR3 sequence reads: CAISEVWGPNTGELFF. The CDR3 DNA is TGTGCCATCAGTGAGGTTTGGGGGCCAAACACCGGGGAGCTGTTTTTT.

The chain is built from TRBV27 and TRBJ1-2; TRBD1 is a possible D gene (5 bases). The ends were cut back, 6 bases at V and 3 bases at J, with 8 bases in the middle. CDR3 length: 12 residues. The germline gives CDR1 MNHEY, CDR2 SMNVEV (reference sequence). The CDR3 nucleotides read TGTGCCAGCAGCGACAGTGACTATGGCTACACCTTC. This sequence encodes CASSDSDYGYTF.

The chain employs TRBV2 and TRBJ2-4; TRBD1 is a possible D gene (6 bases). Germline CDR1 reads SNHLY; CDR2 reads FYNNEI. CDR3 length: 12 amino acids. Trimming shortened V by 9 bases and J by 1 base, and 7 bases separated the two germline ends. CDR3 in amino acids: CASQGAKNIQYF. In DNA, the CDR3 is TGTGCCAGTCAGGGGGCCAAAAACATTCAGTACTTC.

V usage is TRBV27 and J usage is TRBJ1-5; maybe TRBD1 (5 bases). V was pared by 0 bases and J by 5 bases, with 14 bases between. The CDR3 loop spans 16 amino acids. Germline loops: CDR1 MNHEY, CDR2 SMNVEV (reference sequence). The DNA for the CDR3 is TGTGCCAGCAGTTTATCGGGGGTGGGTGCGGATCAGCCCCAGCATTTT. Protein product: CASSLSGVGADQPQHF.

A single count supports this clone. The genes are TRBV6-1 and TRBJ2-7; TRBD1 matches at 7 bases. The CDR3 runs 13 residues. With 6 bases clipped from V and 4 bases from J, the junction kept 6 bases outside the gene matches. From germline, CDR1 is MNHNS and CDR2 SASEGT. The CDR3 nucleotides read TGTGCCAGCAGCCCCGGGACAGAATACGAGCAGTACTTC. Its translation: CASSPGTEYEQYF.

V gene TRBV29-1 combines with J gene TRBJ2-7; D possibly uses TRBD1 or TRBD2 (5 bases each). The germline CDR1 and CDR2 sequences are SQVTM and ANQGSEA. Trimming pared 7 bases from V and 4 bases from J, leaving 17 bases between. This CDR3 region has 13 residues. The CDR3 DNA sequence: TGCAGCGCCGGCTTCCAGGGACCTTACGAGCAGTACTTC. Its protein is CSAGFQGPYEQYF.

This clone was counted a few times. The genes are TRBV7-9 and TRBJ1-2; D perhaps matches TRBD1 (5 bases). The CDR3 has 15 amino acids. The germline gives CDR1 SEHNR, CDR2 FQNEAQ (reference sequence). The ends were cut back, 5 bases at V and 5 bases at J, with 18 bases in the middle. CDR3 nucleotide sequence: TGTGCCAGCAGCGAAGACACGTCGGGGGGGTATGGCTACACCTTC. This sequence encodes CASSEDTSGGYGYTF.

For the CDR3, the DNA is TGCGCCAGCAGCCCTCTAGCGGGGGCCGTCTCCTACAATGAGCAGTTCTTC. It encodes CASSPLAGAVSYNEQFF. The V gene is TRBV5-1, the J gene TRBJ2-1; TRBD2 aligns across 10 bases. CDR1 is SGHRS and CDR2 is YFSETQ in the germline V gene. The junction had 7 bases not matched to a gene; V was cut back by 4 bases and J by 0 bases. The CDR3 runs 17 residues.

The rearrangement links TRBV28 to TRBJ2-5, with D possibly TRBD1 on 5 matching bases. CDR1 and CDR2 (germline): MDHEN, SYDVKM. The ends were cut back, 3 bases at V and 4 bases at J, with 21 bases in the middle. The length of the CDR3 is 17 residues. The CDR3 spells CASSFGVRRQGTETQYF. The DNA of the CDR3 is TGTGCCAGCAGTTTTGGGGTGAGAAGGCAGGGCACAGAGACCCAGTACTTC. The variable domain in full, completed from reference TRBV28 and TRBJ2-5, reads DVKVTQSSRYLVKRTGEKVFLECVQDMDHENMFWYRQDPGLGLRLIYFSYDVKMKEKGDIPEGYSVSREKKERFSLILESASTNQTSMYLCASSFGVRRQGTETQYFGPGTRLLVL.

The rearrangement links TRBV7-9 to TRBJ2-1; D unclear. Trimming left V 3 bases short and J 6 bases short, with 6 bases between. From germline, CDR1 is SEHNR and CDR2 FQNEAQ (reference sequence). The CDR3 runs to 12 residues. The CDR3 loop reads CASSFPGNEQFF. DNA of the CDR3: TGTGCCAGCAGCTTCCCTGGCAATGAGCAGTTCTTC. Drawing the rest from reference TRBV7-9 and TRBJ2-1, the complete variable domain is DTGVSQNPRHKITKRGQNVTFRCDPISEHNRLYWYRQTLGQGPEFLTYFQNEAQLEKSRLLSDRFSAERPKGSFSTLEIQRTEQGDSAMYLCASSFPGNEQFFGPGTRLTVL.

By sample fraction, this clone is medium-sized. This chain links TRBV11-1 with TRBJ2-7; 12 positions agree with TRBD1. Per the germline V gene, CDR1 is SGHAT and CDR2 is FQDESV (reference sequence). With V trimmed by 5 bases and J by 4 bases, 6 bases remained unmatched. This CDR3 is built from 15 residues. The CDR3 DNA is TGTGCCAGCAGCAACCGGGACAGGGGGCTATACGAGCAGTACTTC. Amino acid sequence: CASSNRDRGLYEQYF.

This chain uses TRBV11-2 with TRBJ2-7; D is uncertain. The CDR3 loop spans 15 amino acids. Germline V gene data show CDR1 as SGHAT and CDR2 as FQNNGV. V lost 1 base and J 0 bases, leaving 10 bases between the germline ends. The CDR3 is CASSLGWGSSYEQYF. CDR3 in DNA: TGTGCCAGCAGCTTAGGTTGGGGTAGCTCCTACGAGCAGTACTTC.

V usage is TRBV27 and J usage is TRBJ2-7; a possible D gene is TRBD2 (5 bases). CDR3 length equals 13 residues. V was trimmed by 4 bases and J by 3 bases, leaving 10 bases between them. Germline assignment: CDR1 MNHEY and CDR2 SMNVEV (reference sequence). The CDR3 reads CASSSNRDYEQYF. In DNA form, the CDR3 reads TGTGCCAGCAGTTCCAATCGGGACTACGAGCAGTACTTC.